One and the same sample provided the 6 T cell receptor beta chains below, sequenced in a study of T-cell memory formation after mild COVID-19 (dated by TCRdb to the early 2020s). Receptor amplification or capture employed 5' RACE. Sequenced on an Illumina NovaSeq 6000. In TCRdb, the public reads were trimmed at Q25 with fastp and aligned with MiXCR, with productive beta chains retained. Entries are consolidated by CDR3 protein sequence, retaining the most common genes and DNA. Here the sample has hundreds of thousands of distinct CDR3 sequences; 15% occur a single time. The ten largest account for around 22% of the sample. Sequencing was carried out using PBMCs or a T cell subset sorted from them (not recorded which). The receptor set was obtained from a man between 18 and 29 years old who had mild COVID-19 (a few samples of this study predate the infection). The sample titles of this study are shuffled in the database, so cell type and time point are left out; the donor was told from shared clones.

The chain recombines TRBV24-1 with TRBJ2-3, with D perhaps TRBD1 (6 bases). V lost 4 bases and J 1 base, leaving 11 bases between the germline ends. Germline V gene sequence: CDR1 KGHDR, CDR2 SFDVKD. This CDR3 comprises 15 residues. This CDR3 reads CATSEFHRGTDTQYF. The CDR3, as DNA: TGTGCCACCAGTGAATTTCACAGGGGCACAGATACGCAGTATTTT.

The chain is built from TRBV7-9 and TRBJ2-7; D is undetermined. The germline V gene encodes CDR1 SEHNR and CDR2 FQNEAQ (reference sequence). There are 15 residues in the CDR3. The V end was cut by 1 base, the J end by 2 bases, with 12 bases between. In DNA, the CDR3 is TGTGCCAGCAGCTTAGAAGGCGGCAGAACCTACGAGCAGTACGTC. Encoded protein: CASSLEGGRTYEQYV.

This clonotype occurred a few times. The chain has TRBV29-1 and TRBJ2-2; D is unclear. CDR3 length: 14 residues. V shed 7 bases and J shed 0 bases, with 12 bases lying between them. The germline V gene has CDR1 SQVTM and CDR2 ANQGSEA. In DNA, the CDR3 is TGCAGCGCAACACCTAGTTCGAACACCGGGGAGCTGTTTTTT. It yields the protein CSATPSSNTGELFF.

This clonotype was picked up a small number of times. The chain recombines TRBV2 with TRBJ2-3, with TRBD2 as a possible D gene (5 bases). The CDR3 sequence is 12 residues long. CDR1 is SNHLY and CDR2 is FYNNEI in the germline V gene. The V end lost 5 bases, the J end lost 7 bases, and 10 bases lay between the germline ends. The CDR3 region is CASSPGLNTQYF. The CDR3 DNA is TGTGCCAGCAGTCCCGGACTGAATACGCAGTATTTT.

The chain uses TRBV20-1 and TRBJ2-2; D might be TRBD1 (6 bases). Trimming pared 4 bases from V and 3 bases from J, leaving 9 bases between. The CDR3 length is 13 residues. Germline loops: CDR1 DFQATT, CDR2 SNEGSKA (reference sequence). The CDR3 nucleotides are TGCAGTGCTACCGCAGGGGACACCGGGGAGCTGTTTTTT. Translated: CSATAGDTGELFF.

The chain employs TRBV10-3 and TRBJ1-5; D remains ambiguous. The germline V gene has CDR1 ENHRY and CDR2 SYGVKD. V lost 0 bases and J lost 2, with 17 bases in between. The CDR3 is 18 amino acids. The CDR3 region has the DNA TGTGCCATCAGTGAGTCTAGGAGCACGACCCCGGGCAATCAGCCCCAGCATTTT. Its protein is CAISESRSTTPGNQPQHF.